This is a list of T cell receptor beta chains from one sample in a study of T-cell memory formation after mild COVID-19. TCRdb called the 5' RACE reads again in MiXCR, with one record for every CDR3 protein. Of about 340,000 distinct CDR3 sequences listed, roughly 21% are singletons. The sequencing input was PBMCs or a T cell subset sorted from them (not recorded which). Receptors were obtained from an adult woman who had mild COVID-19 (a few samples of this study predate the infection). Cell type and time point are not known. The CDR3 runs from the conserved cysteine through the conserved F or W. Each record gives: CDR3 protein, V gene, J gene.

CDR3aa: CASSLRGSAGDTGELFF
v_gene: TRBV7-8
j_gene: TRBJ2-2

CDR3aa: CAWTRGYEQYF
v_gene: TRBV30
j_gene: TRBJ2-7

CDR3aa: CASSLGRVSGYEQYF
v_gene: TRBV11-2
j_gene: TRBJ2-7

CDR3aa: CSVGVKGPYDEQFF
v_gene: TRBV29-1
j_gene: TRBJ2-1

CDR3aa: CATSDFTTMDGYTF
v_gene: TRBV24-1
j_gene: TRBJ1-2

CDR3aa: CASSLRTGGGNTEAFF
v_gene: TRBV7-9
j_gene: TRBJ1-1

CDR3aa: CAWSVPPTQTAVSF
v_gene: TRBV30
j_gene: TRBJ2-1

CDR3aa: CASSYPSLADTDTQYF
v_gene: TRBV6-6
j_gene: TRBJ2-3

CDR3aa: CAISVWGSTGELFF
v_gene: TRBV10-3
j_gene: TRBJ2-2

CDR3aa: CSAKERLAGTDTQYF
v_gene: TRBV20-1
j_gene: TRBJ2-3

CDR3aa: CSASRAGTHPGEQYF
v_gene: TRBV20-1
j_gene: TRBJ2-7

CDR3aa: CAISESQGLVPNEQFF
v_gene: TRBV10-3
j_gene: TRBJ2-1

CDR3aa: CASSEWGTVDNEQFF
v_gene: TRBV2
j_gene: TRBJ2-1

CDR3aa: CASSERQGASPLHF
v_gene: TRBV7-2
j_gene: TRBJ1-6

CDR3aa: CASNPLRGNTIYF
v_gene: TRBV5-6
j_gene: TRBJ1-3

CDR3aa: CSVEGRGKPQYF
v_gene: TRBV29-1
j_gene: TRBJ2-3

CDR3aa: CSVEEVWSEVGGYTF
v_gene: TRBV29-1
j_gene: TRBJ1-2

CDR3aa: CASRVTMNTEAFF
v_gene: TRBV12-3/TRBV12-4
j_gene: TRBJ1-1

CDR3aa: CASSTSGYFAEAFF
v_gene: TRBV4-3
j_gene: TRBJ1-1

CDR3aa: CASSLSSRGYTF
v_gene: TRBV3-1
j_gene: TRBJ1-2

CDR3aa: CSARYRGSTDTQYF
v_gene: TRBV20-1
j_gene: TRBJ2-3

CDR3aa: CASSSPRGGATTDTQYF
v_gene: TRBV7-2
j_gene: TRBJ2-3

CDR3aa: CASRPTSVADTQYF
v_gene: TRBV12-3/TRBV12-4
j_gene: TRBJ2-3

CDR3aa: CASSAGGLSDEQFF
v_gene: TRBV5-1
j_gene: TRBJ2-1

CDR3aa: CSAAGGGRESSYEQYF
v_gene: TRBV20-1
j_gene: TRBJ2-7

CDR3aa: CATSDGILAGGDNEQFF
v_gene: TRBV24-1
j_gene: TRBJ2-1

CDR3aa: CASSLASTGVNTEAFF
v_gene: TRBV5-1
j_gene: TRBJ1-1

CDR3aa: CASSFGGTEAFF
v_gene: TRBV12-3/TRBV12-4
j_gene: TRBJ1-1

CDR3aa: CATSRAAAFQETQYF
v_gene: TRBV15
j_gene: TRBJ2-5

CDR3aa: CATEDTLSTDTQYF
v_gene: TRBV24-1
j_gene: TRBJ2-3

CDR3aa: CASSYRREGGELFF
v_gene: TRBV6-5
j_gene: TRBJ2-2

CDR3aa: CASSLHNTEAFF
v_gene: TRBV6-2/TRBV6-3
j_gene: TRBJ1-1

CDR3aa: CASSLPSLRSGGHEQYF
v_gene: TRBV7-8
j_gene: TRBJ2-7

CDR3aa: CSARGSGLSQPQHF
v_gene: TRBV20-1
j_gene: TRBJ1-5

CDR3aa: CASSFGTYSYNEQFF
v_gene: TRBV12-3/TRBV12-4
j_gene: TRBJ2-1

CDR3aa: CASSLVGSGEHYEQYF
v_gene: TRBV7-9
j_gene: TRBJ2-7

CDR3aa: CASSFGQGRNEQYF
v_gene: TRBV5-1
j_gene: TRBJ2-7

CDR3aa: CASSLAPGGPNEQFF
v_gene: TRBV12-3/TRBV12-4
j_gene: TRBJ2-1

CDR3aa: CASNLGPEQFF
v_gene: TRBV5-5
j_gene: TRBJ2-1

CDR3aa: CASSVLGNTLTDTQYF
v_gene: TRBV5-1
j_gene: TRBJ2-3

CDR3aa: CASSHNGQSTEAFF
v_gene: TRBV4-1
j_gene: TRBJ1-1

CDR3aa: CASRYGQLYEQYF
v_gene: TRBV6-6
j_gene: TRBJ2-7

CDR3aa: CAWSWGRYTDTQYF
v_gene: TRBV30
j_gene: TRBJ2-3

CDR3aa: CASKGGGEQYF
v_gene: TRBV3-1
j_gene: TRBJ2-7